The clone carrying this TCR beta chain was picked up a small number of times. Its antigen is undetermined. The data derive from a study of T cells after yellow fever vaccination. Researchers made TCR cDNA using 5'RACE template switching, and this step added a universal primer site and UMIs. TCRdb reanalysed the 5' RACE reads using MiXCR and keeps one entry per CDR3 protein. The sample holds 60,000 to 85,000 distinct CDR3 sequences, around 7% seen once. Study-wide results and caveats: Booster samples showed a return of most primary-vaccination clones (around 96% CD4, approximately 88% CD8). Although most clonotypes did not, a small share appeared in both CD4 and CD8 compartments. Abundant clonotypes from the bulk population could get into FACS-sorted repertoires as contaminants.

The CDR3 is 14 amino acids. Germline V gene sequence: CDR1 SGDLS, CDR2 YYNGEE. Between the trimmed V and J ends, which lost 4 bases and 6 bases, there was a span of 14 bases. The source was CD8+ T cells sorted from PBMCs, collected about 5 days after the first yellow fever vaccination. V gene TRBV9 combines with J gene TRBJ1-3; D is ambiguous. The TCR was taken from a man younger than 30 who received the YFV17D yellow fever vaccine. Written as DNA, the CDR3 is TGTGCCAGCAGCCACCCCGGGGTGGTAAACACCATATATTTT. It specifies CASSHPGVVNTIYF.